This is a list of T cell receptor beta chains from one sample in a study of control samples from healthy donors and cancer patients. Only in-frame clones appear in the TCRdb table, and some are missing; sequencing was by immunoSEQ multiplex PCR. The data hold roughly 120,000 clones, with approximately 90% observed a single time. Sequenced sample: PBMCs. The source is a woman in her fifties or sixties with colorectal cancer. CDR3s include the opening cysteine and the closing phenylalanine or tryptophan. Each record gives: D gene, J gene, V gene, clone size, CDR3 DNA, CDR3 protein. D genes are given only for firm matches. Clone size is stated in some rows and not others, as once, few, many or a class when expanded.

d_call: .; j_call: TRBJ2-5; v_call: TRBV24-1; clone_size: .; cdr3_nt: TGTGCCACCAGTGCCCAGGCGGAAGAGACCCAGTACTTC; cdr3_aa: CATSAQAEETQYF
d_call: .; j_call: TRBJ2-5; v_call: TRBV5-5; clone_size: .; cdr3_nt: TGTGCCAGCAGCTTGTCCCTCGGAATAAGTGTGGAGACCCAGTACTTC; cdr3_aa: CASSLSLGISVETQYF
d_call: .; j_call: TRBJ1-3; v_call: TRBV3-1/TRBV3-2; clone_size: .; cdr3_nt: TGTGCCAGCAGCCAAGAAATGGCGTTGGCGGGAAACACCATATATTTT; cdr3_aa: CASSQEMALAGNTIYF
d_call: TRBD2; j_call: TRBJ2-5; v_call: TRBV19; clone_size: .; cdr3_nt: TGTGCCAGTAGTACCTTAGCGGGAGGAGGCGAGACCCAGTACTTC; cdr3_aa: CASSTLAGGGETQYF
d_call: .; j_call: TRBJ1-2; v_call: TRBV10-3; clone_size: .; cdr3_nt: TGTGCCACCTACGGACAGACCTATGGCTACACCTTC; cdr3_aa: CATYGQTYGYTF
d_call: .; j_call: TRBJ1-3; v_call: TRBV30; clone_size: .; cdr3_nt: TGTGCCTGGAGTGTGACAGACACCATATATTTT; cdr3_aa: CAWSVTDTIYF
d_call: TRBD2; j_call: TRBJ2-4; v_call: TRBV4-1; clone_size: .; cdr3_nt: TGCGCCAGCAGCCAATGGGACTACGCAAACATTCAGTACTTC; cdr3_aa: CASSQWDYANIQYF
d_call: TRBD2; j_call: TRBJ2-1; v_call: TRBV15; clone_size: .; cdr3_nt: TGTGCCACCAGCAGCTTATTAGCGGGACCCACCTACAATGAGCAGTTCTTC; cdr3_aa: CATSSLLAGPTYNEQFF
d_call: .; j_call: TRBJ1-4; v_call: TRBV12-3/TRBV12-4; clone_size: once; cdr3_nt: TGTGCCAGCAGTTTCGGGAGGGAAAAACTGTTTTTT; cdr3_aa: CASSFGREKLFF
d_call: TRBD1; j_call: TRBJ1-6; v_call: TRBV6-5; clone_size: .; cdr3_nt: TGTGCCAGCAGTTTCGACAGGGCTTCCTATAATTCACCCCTCCACTTT; cdr3_aa: CASSFDRASYNSPLHF
d_call: .; j_call: TRBJ2-7; v_call: TRBV25-1; clone_size: once; cdr3_nt: TGTGCCAGCAGTTGGGGGGAGACTCTCGCCGAGCAGTACTTC; cdr3_aa: CASSWGETLAEQYF
d_call: .; j_call: TRBJ2-3; v_call: TRBV21-1; clone_size: .; cdr3_nt: TGTGCCAGCGCCCCCGGGATAAGACTAGCGGGAGGCCCCATGACAGATACGCAGTATTTT; cdr3_aa: CASAPGIRLAGGPMTDTQYF
d_call: .; j_call: TRBJ2-1; v_call: TRBV29-1; clone_size: .; cdr3_nt: TGCAGCGTCATGGACGCACCTTTCAATGAGCAGTTCTTC; cdr3_aa: CSVMDAPFNEQFF
d_call: .; j_call: TRBJ2-7; v_call: TRBV28; clone_size: few; cdr3_nt: TGTGCCAGCAGTTCCGGGGATTTCTACGAGCAGTACTTC; cdr3_aa: CASSSGDFYEQYF
d_call: .; j_call: TRBJ1-6; v_call: TRBV2; clone_size: .; cdr3_nt: TGTGCCAGCAGTGAGAGTAGATGGGGCGGAGGAACGACACCCCTCCACTTT; cdr3_aa: CASSESRWGGGTTPLHF
d_call: TRBD1; j_call: TRBJ2-1; v_call: TRBV7-8; clone_size: .; cdr3_nt: TGTGCCAGCAGCGAACGGACAGGGGACAATGAGCAGTTCTTC; cdr3_aa: CASSERTGDNEQFF
d_call: .; j_call: TRBJ2-3; v_call: TRBV30; clone_size: .; cdr3_nt: TGTGCCTGGAGTACCCTCCTAGGGCCCACAGATACGCAGTATTTT; cdr3_aa: CAWSTLLGPTDTQYF
d_call: TRBD2; j_call: TRBJ2-1; v_call: TRBV4-2; clone_size: once; cdr3_nt: TGTGCCAGCAGCCAGCTCACTAGCGGGGGGGCGGATGAGCAGTTCTTC; cdr3_aa: CASSQLTSGGADEQFF
d_call: .; j_call: TRBJ2-7; v_call: TRBV2; clone_size: .; cdr3_nt: TGTGCCAGCACCGGACTTCCCCCCTACGAGCAGTACTTC; cdr3_aa: CASTGLPPYEQYF
d_call: TRBD1; j_call: TRBJ2-3; v_call: TRBV5-5; clone_size: .; cdr3_nt: TGTGCCAGCAGCGGGGGACAGGGCATCACAGATACGCAGTATTTT; cdr3_aa: CASSGGQGITDTQYF
d_call: TRBD1; j_call: TRBJ2-7; v_call: TRBV24-1; clone_size: .; cdr3_nt: TGTGCCACCAGTGATACCGGGACAGGGGGGAACGAGCAGTACTTC; cdr3_aa: CATSDTGTGGNEQYF
d_call: .; j_call: TRBJ2-1; v_call: TRBV9; clone_size: .; cdr3_nt: TGTGCCAGCAGCCAACCCCATGGGAGCTCCTACAATGAGCAGTTCTTC; cdr3_aa: CASSQPHGSSYNEQFF
d_call: .; j_call: TRBJ1-6; v_call: TRBV7-3; clone_size: .; cdr3_nt: TGTGCCAGCAGCTTGAGGAAGAGAAATTCACCCCTCCACTTT; cdr3_aa: CASSLRKRNSPLHF
d_call: .; j_call: TRBJ2-7; v_call: TRBV6-5; clone_size: .; cdr3_nt: TGTGCCAGCAGTTACGATATCCGGGACGACTACGAGCAGTACTTC; cdr3_aa: CASSYDIRDDYEQYF
d_call: TRBD1; j_call: TRBJ1-1; v_call: TRBV5-1; clone_size: .; cdr3_nt: TGCGCCAGCAGCTTTCTACAGGGGGCGAACACTGAAGCTTTCTTT; cdr3_aa: CASSFLQGANTEAFF
d_call: .; j_call: TRBJ2-1; v_call: TRBV7-9; clone_size: few; cdr3_nt: TGTGCCAGCAGTCCGAATGAGCAGTTCTTC; cdr3_aa: CASSPNEQFF
d_call: .; j_call: TRBJ1-3; v_call: TRBV30; clone_size: .; cdr3_nt: TGTGCCTGGAGCACCGGCACTGGAAACACCATATATTTT; cdr3_aa: CAWSTGTGNTIYF
d_call: .; j_call: TRBJ2-1; v_call: TRBV28; clone_size: .; cdr3_nt: TGTGCCAGCGGCTCCCGTTCCTACAATGAGCAGTTCTTC; cdr3_aa: CASGSRSYNEQFF
d_call: .; j_call: TRBJ1-6; v_call: TRBV4-1; clone_size: .; cdr3_nt: TGCGCCAGCAGCGCAACCAGGGTTCTTAATTCACCCCTCCACTTT; cdr3_aa: CASSATRVLNSPLHF
d_call: .; j_call: TRBJ1-2; v_call: TRBV5-6; clone_size: .; cdr3_nt: TGTGCCAGCAGTGGGGGGAACGGGGCCTACTATGGCTACACCTTC; cdr3_aa: CASSGGNGAYYGYTF
d_call: .; j_call: TRBJ1-2; v_call: TRBV10-3; clone_size: .; cdr3_nt: TGTGCCATCAGTGAGTCGACGGCGGGAAACTATGGCTACACCTTC; cdr3_aa: CAISESTAGNYGYTF
d_call: .; j_call: TRBJ1-3; v_call: TRBV3-1/TRBV3-2; clone_size: .; cdr3_nt: TGTGCCAGCAGCCAAGATCGTGGCTCTGGAAACACCATATATTTT; cdr3_aa: CASSQDRGSGNTIYF
d_call: TRBD1; j_call: TRBJ1-1; v_call: TRBV27; clone_size: .; cdr3_nt: TGTGCCAGCAGCTTCACAGGGGGGACTGAAGCTTTCTTT; cdr3_aa: CASSFTGGTEAFF
d_call: .; j_call: TRBJ2-2; v_call: TRBV10-3; clone_size: once; cdr3_nt: TGTGCCATCAGTGACCCCAGTCCCGAAGGAAGGACCGGGGAGCTGTTTTTT; cdr3_aa: CAISDPSPEGRTGELFF
d_call: .; j_call: TRBJ1-1; v_call: TRBV5-5; clone_size: .; cdr3_nt: TGTGCCAGCAGTTTACCTTTGAACGTGAACACTGAAGCTTTCTTT; cdr3_aa: CASSLPLNVNTEAFF
d_call: .; j_call: TRBJ2-5; v_call: TRBV28; clone_size: .; cdr3_nt: TGTGCCAGCAGTTTCACGCAGACCCAGTACTTC; cdr3_aa: CASSFTQTQYF